A selection of T cell receptor beta chains follows, all from one sample in a study of T cell changes during pregnancy in multiple sclerosis. TCRdb's table, derived via immunoSEQ multiplex PCR, lists solely in-frame clones and lacks some. This sample yields around 80,000 clones, of which 94% are seen a single time; more than 0.95% belongs to the top ten. The specimen was peripheral blood, collected in the second trimester of pregnancy. The receptors stem from a female donor in good health, enrolled as a control in a pregnancy study. The CDR3 runs from the conserved cysteine through the conserved F or W. The D gene is left open where the match is weak. A clone size is listed for some rows: how often the clone was seen (once, few, many), or a class if it is expanded.

.	TRBV7-9	.	TRBJ1-1	TGTGCCAGCAATCCAAGGGCCGGGGACACTGAAGCTTTCTTT	CASNPRAGDTEAFF
few	TRBV15	.	TRBJ2-5	TGTGCCACCAGCAGAGATGGAAGCCCCTCCTGGGAGCCGTACCAAGAGACCCAGTACTTC	CATSRDGSPSWEPYQETQYF
.	TRBV27	.	TRBJ1-5	TGTGCCAGCAGTCCCCGGACTGGGGGCAATCAGCCCCAGCATTTT	CASSPRTGGNQPQHF
.	TRBV6-5	TRBD2	TRBJ2-5	TGTGCCAGCAGACTAGCGGGACGGGGCGCAGAGACCCAGTACTTC	CASRLAGRGAETQYF
.	TRBV11-2	TRBD2	TRBJ2-1	TGTGCCAGCAGCCCTAAAGGACTAGCGGGAACCTACAATGAGCAGTTCTTC	CASSPKGLAGTYNEQFF
.	TRBV9	TRBD1	TRBJ2-3	TGTGCCAGCAGCCCACACCCGACAGGGGGCTTGCGCTCGAGGACAGATACGCAGTATTTT	CASSPHPTGGLRSRTDTQYF
.	TRBV6-4	TRBD2	TRBJ2-4	TGTGCCAGCAGTGCGGCTAGCGGGAGGATACAGTACTTC	CASSAASGRIQYF
.	TRBV19	TRBD1	TRBJ2-7	TGTGCCAGTAGTATAAGTGGACAGGGGAGATACGAGCAGTACTTC	CASSISGQGRYEQYF
.	TRBV7-9	TRBD1	TRBJ1-4	TGTGCCAGCAGCCCCCGGACAGGGGGAGTCTCCGGCCCTTTAGAAAAACTGTTTTTT	CASSPRTGGVSGPLEKLFF
.	TRBV5-5	TRBD2	TRBJ2-1	TGTGCCAGCAGACTTCTTCTAGCGGGAGTCAATGAGCAGTTCTTC	CASRLLLAGVNEQFF
.	TRBV6-1	.	TRBJ1-1	TGTGCCAGCAGTGGCTTACAGGGAAACACTGAAGCTTTCTTT	CASSGLQGNTEAFF
.	TRBV28	.	TRBJ1-1	TGTGCCAGCAGTTCCCCCCAGGGATTTAACACTGAAGCTTTCTTT	CASSSPQGFNTEAFF
.	TRBV28	TRBD1	TRBJ2-7	TGTGCCAGCAGCTACAGGGGTGCCGAGCAGTACTTC	CASSYRGAEQYF
.	TRBV6-8	TRBD2	TRBJ2-5	TGTGCCAGCAGTTACCGAGGAGGGTCTAGCGGGAGGGCCCTCTTAGTAGACCAAGAGACCCAGTACTTC	CASSYRGGSSGRALLVDQETQYF
.	TRBV4-2	.	TRBJ2-3	TGTGCCAGCAGCCAAGAGAGAGCAGGGTTCACAGATACGCAGTATTTT	CASSQERAGFTDTQYF
once	TRBV6-5	.	TRBJ2-1	TGTGCCAGCGGGAGTAGGGTGGGTGAGCAGTTCTTC	CASGSRVGEQFF
.	TRBV5-1	TRBD2	TRBJ2-3	TGCGCCACCAGAAGACTAGCGGAGGGACCCGGTGGCACAGATACGCAGTATTTT	CATRRLAEGPGGTDTQYF
.	TRBV6-5	.	TRBJ2-7	TGTGCCAGCAGTTCCCACAGGAGTGCGGAGTACGAGCAGTACTTC	CASSSHRSAEYEQYF
.	TRBV29-1	.	TRBJ2-2	TGCAGCGTTGTGGGGGCCGGTCCCTACGCGGACGGGGAGCTGTTTTTT	CSVVGAGPYADGELFF
.	TRBV10-3	.	TRBJ2-2	TGTGCCATCAGGGCGGGGCCCGGGGAGCTGTTTTTT	CAIRAGPGELFF
.	TRBV28	.	TRBJ2-5	TGTGCCAGCAGGCAGGAATTGACAGGAAAACAAGAGACCCAGTACTTC	CASRQELTGKQETQYF
.	TRBV7-9	TRBD1	TRBJ2-7	TGTGCCAGCACACAGGGGTCCTACGAGCAGTACTTC	CASTQGSYEQYF
few	TRBV4-2	.	TRBJ2-3	TGTGCCAGCAGCCAAGCGGAGGAAGATGGCACAGATACGCAGTATTTT	CASSQAEEDGTDTQYF
.	TRBV10-3	TRBD2	TRBJ2-7	TGTGCCATCAGACCTGGAGGACTAGCTCAAACCTACGAGCAGTACTTC	CAIRPGGLAQTYEQYF
.	TRBV28	.	TRBJ2-7	TGTGCCAGCAGGGGGTCGGGGACCTACGAGCAGTACTTC	CASRGSGTYEQYF
.	TRBV4-2	TRBD1	TRBJ2-3	TGTGCCAGCAGCCAAGAAGGACAGGGACATAGCACAGATACGCAGTATTTT	CASSQEGQGHSTDTQYF
.	TRBV27	TRBD2	TRBJ2-1	TGTGCCAGCAGTTTACTCACCGGGACTAGCGGATACAATGAGCAGTTCTTC	CASSLLTGTSGYNEQFF
.	TRBV19	.	TRBJ1-1	TGTGCCAGTAGTATAAGCCTTTCTGGGAACACTGAAGCTTTCTTT	CASSISLSGNTEAFF
.	TRBV2	.	TRBJ2-5	TGTGCCAGCACATTTCTGGGCGGGCAAGAGACCCAGTACTTC	CASTFLGGQETQYF
.	TRBV7-8	.	TRBJ1-5	TGTGCCAGCACCAGAGCGCTACAGGCCGGCAATCAGCCCCAGCATTTT	CASTRALQAGNQPQHF
.	TRBV19	.	TRBJ2-1	TGTGCCAGTAGTATAGACAGGTACAATGAGCAGTTCTTC	CASSIDRYNEQFF
.	TRBV19	TRBD1	TRBJ1-1	TGTGCCACCGGGAGGGGGCAGGCCACTGAAGCTTTCTTT	CATGRGQATEAFF
.	TRBV6-6	TRBD1	TRBJ1-2	TGTGCCAGCAGCCCGAGCAGGACAGGGGTTAACTATGGCTACACCTTC	CASSPSRTGVNYGYTF
once	TRBV16	.	TRBJ2-4	TGTGCCAGCAGCCTCTTGGGGGGACAGTCGGCCAAAAACATTCAGTACTTC	CASSLLGGQSAKNIQYF
.	TRBV15	TRBD1	TRBJ1-1	TGTGCCACCAGCTCCTACAGGGGATTCAACACTGAAGCTTTCTTT	CATSSYRGFNTEAFF
.	TRBV5-6	TRBD1	TRBJ2-7	TGTGCCAGCAGCTCCCTCGGGACAGGTTTTTACGAGCAGTACTTC	CASSSLGTGFYEQYF
.	TRBV9	TRBD2	TRBJ2-3	TGTGCCAGCAGCGTAGCTAGCGGGCGTACCTATAGCACAGATACGCAGTATTTT	CASSVASGRTYSTDTQYF
.	TRBV7-9	.	TRBJ1-2	TGTGCCAGCACCCCCGGTCAGGGGAACTATGGCTACACCTTC	CASTPGQGNYGYTF
.	TRBV20-1	.	TRBJ2-1	TGCAGAGGCGGGCCCTACAATGAGCAGTTCTTC	CRGGPYNEQFF
.	TRBV6-5	TRBD1	TRBJ1-5	TGTGCCAGCAGCCAACTAACAGGGGTTCAGCCCCAGCATTTT	CASSQLTGVQPQHF
.	TRBV28	TRBD2	TRBJ2-3	TGTGCCAGCACCCCTCCTAGGGCTAGCGGGGTTGGCACAGATACGCAGTATTTT	CASTPPRASGVGTDTQYF
.	TRBV27	TRBD2	TRBJ2-1	TGTGCCAGCAGTTTATTTCTATCTCGGGAGGGCCCGGAAAAGCAGTTCTTC	CASSLFLSREGPEKQFF
.	TRBV5-1	TRBD1	TRBJ2-1	TGCGCCAGCAGCTACCGGACAGGGAGGAACGAGCAGTTCTTC	CASSYRTGRNEQFF
.	TRBV7-2	.	TRBJ2-1	TGTGCCAGCAGCTTTTCCTTTAGCTCCTACAATGAGCAGTTCTTC	CASSFSFSSYNEQFF
.	TRBV7-9	TRBD2	TRBJ2-7	TGTGCCAGCAGCCTCGGACTAGCGGGAGGACCTTTAAACTACGAGCAGTACTTC	CASSLGLAGGPLNYEQYF
.	TRBV5-1	.	TRBJ2-7	TGCGCCAGCAGCTTGATGGGGCAGTACGAGCAGTACTTC	CASSLMGQYEQYF
.	TRBV4-1	TRBD1	TRBJ2-6	TGCGCCAGCTCAGGGGGCGCTGGGGCCAACGTCCTGACTTTC	CASSGGAGANVLTF
once	TRBV5-1	.	TRBJ1-5	TGCGCCAGCAGCTTAGAGGGAGGCAATCAGCCCCAGCATTTT	CASSLEGGNQPQHF
.	TRBV2	TRBD1	TRBJ2-1	TGTGCCAGCAGGGGGCACCCACAGGGGGATGAGCAGTTCTTC	CASRGHPQGDEQFF
.	TRBV19	TRBD1	TRBJ2-5	TGTGCCAGTAGTCCTCGACAGGGTTTGGGAACAGAGACCCAGTACTTC	CASSPRQGLGTETQYF
.	TRBV10-3	TRBD2	TRBJ2-7	TGTGCCATCAGTAATAGCGGGCCTTCCTACGAGCAGTACTTC	CAISNSGPSYEQYF
.	TRBV5-6	.	TRBJ1-2	TGTGCCAGCAGCTTGGCAGGGGACGGCTACACCTTC	CASSLAGDGYTF
.	TRBV6-5	TRBD2	TRBJ2-3	TGTGCCAGCAGTTACTCTGCGGGAGCGGCAGATACGCAGTATTTT	CASSYSAGAADTQYF
.	TRBV28	TRBD1	TRBJ2-7	TGTGCCAGCAGCCGCGGGACAGGGGGCTTCGAGCAGTACTTC	CASSRGTGGFEQYF
.	TRBV7-7	.	TRBJ2-5	TGTGCCAGCAGCCGACGGGTAGGGGGAATCGAGACCCAGTACTTC	CASSRRVGGIETQYF
.	TRBV7-9	TRBD2	TRBJ2-5	TGTGCCAGCAGCCTAGGGACTAGCGCAGATTCGCGACAAGAGACCCAGTACTTC	CASSLGTSADSRQETQYF
.	TRBV28	TRBD2	TRBJ2-1	TGTGCCAGCAGGTTCCCGGCGGGAGAAAATGAGCAGTTCTTC	CASRFPAGENEQFF
.	TRBV30	.	TRBJ1-2	TGTGCCTGGAGTCCCGATAGTACCCTCTTCTATGGCTACACCTTC	CAWSPDSTLFYGYTF
.	TRBV5-1	.	TRBJ2-2	TGCGCCAGCAGCTACACCACCGGGGAGCTGTTTTTT	CASSYTTGELFF